This T cell receptor (beta chain) was documented in a study of CD8 T cells in Susac syndrome. It was with random hexamers that roughly 0.45 to 1 ug RNA was reverse transcribed. TCRdb re-called the immunoSEQ multiplex PCR reads through MiXCR, storing one row per CDR3 protein. Of almost 450,000 distinct CDR3 sequences in the sample, roughly 85% are singletons; the top ten hold about 0.12%. CDR3 length: 15 amino acids. CDR1 is DFQATT and CDR2 is SNEGSKA in the germline V gene (reference sequence). Trimming shortened V by 6 bases and J by 7 bases, and 23 bases separated the two germline ends. The T cells that were sequenced for TCR beta were CD8+ and CD4+ cells from blood. The TEMRA cells underwent FACS enrichment, while the CD8+ and CD4+ T cells underwent negative isolation.

This chain connects TRBV20-1 to TRBJ2-3, with a possible D match to TRBD1 (6 bases). This clonotype was obtained from a human donor with multiple sclerosis. Source material: CD8+ T cells from PBMCs. The CDR3 loop reads CSALPPDRNPYTQYF. In nucleotides, the CDR3 is TGCAGTGCACTCCCCCCAGACAGGAACCCATATACGCAGTATTTT.